The present entry profiles one T cell receptor (beta chain) with its context. The primer mix had 60 Vbeta and 13 Jbeta primers. Authors' data handling: A later analysis counted roughly 74 million unique TCR beta chains, around 10 million shared. Using immunoSEQ multiplex PCR, the repertoire was profiled, and TCRdb retains in-frame clones only, with some absent. From that table come the V and J calls and clone size; the DNA was used to work out D and trimming. The listing records 65,000 to 85,000 clones. The data stem from a study of cytomegalovirus exposure and HLA in healthy donors. The source of this sequence is a female donor in good health and CMV-seropositive. The sequencing input was PBMCs.

The CDR3: CASRQPGQGVYGYTF. CDR3 in DNA: TGTGCCAGCAGGCAACCGGGACAGGGCGTTTATGGCTACACCTTC. V and J are TRBV27 and TRBJ1-2; TRBD1 matches at 9 bases. The germline gives CDR1 MNHEY, CDR2 SMNVEV (reference sequence). The V gene end was trimmed by 6 bases and the J gene end by 5 bases; junction bases not matched to a gene: 10. This CDR3 is 15 amino acids long.